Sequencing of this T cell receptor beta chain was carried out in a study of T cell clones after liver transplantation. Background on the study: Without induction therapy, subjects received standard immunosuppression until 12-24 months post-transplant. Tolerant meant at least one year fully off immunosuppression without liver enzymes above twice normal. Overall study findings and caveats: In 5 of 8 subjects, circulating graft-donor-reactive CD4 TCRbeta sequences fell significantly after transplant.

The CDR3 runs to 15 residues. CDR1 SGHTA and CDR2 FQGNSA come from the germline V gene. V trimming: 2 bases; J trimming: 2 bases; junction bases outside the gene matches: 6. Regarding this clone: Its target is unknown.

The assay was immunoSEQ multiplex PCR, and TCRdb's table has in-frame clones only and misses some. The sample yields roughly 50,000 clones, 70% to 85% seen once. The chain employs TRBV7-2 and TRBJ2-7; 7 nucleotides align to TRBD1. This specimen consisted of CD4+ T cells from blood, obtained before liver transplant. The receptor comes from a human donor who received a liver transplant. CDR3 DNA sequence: TGTGCCAGCAGCTTATACAGGGGTAACGCCTACGAGCAGTACTTC. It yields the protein CASSLYRGNAYEQYF.